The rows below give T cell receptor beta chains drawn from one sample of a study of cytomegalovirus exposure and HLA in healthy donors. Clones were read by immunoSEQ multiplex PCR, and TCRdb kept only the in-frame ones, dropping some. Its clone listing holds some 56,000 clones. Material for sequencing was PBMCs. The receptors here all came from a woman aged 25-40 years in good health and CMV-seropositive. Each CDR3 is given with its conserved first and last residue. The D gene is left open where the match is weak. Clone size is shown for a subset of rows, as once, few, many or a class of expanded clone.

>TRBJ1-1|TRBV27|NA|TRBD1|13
TGTGCCAGCAGTAAAGGACAGGGCACTGAAGCTTTCTTT
CASSKGQGTEAFF
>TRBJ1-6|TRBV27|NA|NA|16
TGTGCCAGCAGTTGGGGAGCGGGGACCTATAATTCACCCCTCCACTTT
CASSWGAGTYNSPLHF
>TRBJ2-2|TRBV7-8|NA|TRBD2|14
TGTGCCAGCCGGACTAGCGGGTTCACCGGGGAGCTGTTTTTT
CASRTSGFTGELFF
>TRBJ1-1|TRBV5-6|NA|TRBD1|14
TGTGCCAGCAGTATGGGACAGGGGGGAGCTGAAGCTTTCTTT
CASSMGQGGAEAFF
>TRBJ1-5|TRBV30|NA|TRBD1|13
TGTGCCTGGAGGACAGGGGGCAATCAGCCCCAGCATTTT
CAWRTGGNQPQHF
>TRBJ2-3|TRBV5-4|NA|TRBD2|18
TGTGCCAGCAGCCCCCTCGGACTAGCGGGGGTTCGCACAGATACGCAGTATTTT
CASSPLGLAGVRTDTQYF
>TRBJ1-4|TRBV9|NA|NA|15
TGTGCCAGCAGCGCTTCGGGACAACCTAATGAAAAACTGTTTTTT
CASSASGQPNEKLFF
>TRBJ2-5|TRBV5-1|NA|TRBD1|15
TGCGCCAGCAGCTTGTTACAGGGGGCTCTAGAGACCCAGTACTTC
CASSLLQGALETQYF
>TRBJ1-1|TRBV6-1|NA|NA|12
TGTGCCAGCCGCCTAATGAACACTGAAGCTTTCTTT
CASRLMNTEAFF
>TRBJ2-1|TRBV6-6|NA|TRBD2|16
TGTGCCAGCAGAAACTCTGGACTAGCGGGAAACAATGAGCAGTTCTTC
CASRNSGLAGNNEQFF
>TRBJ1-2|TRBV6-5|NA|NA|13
TGTGCCAGCAGTTACAGAGAGAACTATGGCTACACCTTC
CASSYRENYGYTF
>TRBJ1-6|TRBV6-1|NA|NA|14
TGTGCCAGCGTCAGGCAGGGGCAATACTCACCCCTCCACTTT
CASVRQGQYSPLHF
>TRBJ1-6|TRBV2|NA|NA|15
TGTGCCAGCAGTGAAACAGGTCGTGAAGATTCACCCCTCCACTTT
CASSETGREDSPLHF
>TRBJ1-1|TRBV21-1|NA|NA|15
TGTGCCAGCAGCGTAGACAGGGGGCTGTACACTGAAGCTTTCTTT
CASSVDRGLYTEAFF
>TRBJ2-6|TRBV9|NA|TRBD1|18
TGTGCCAGCAGCGTAGGGACAGGGGCTTGGACTGGGGCCAACGTCCTGACTTTC
CASSVGTGAWTGANVLTF
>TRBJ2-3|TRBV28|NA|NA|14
TGTGCCAGCAGTACCCCAGGGAAGACAGATACGCAGTATTTT
CASSTPGKTDTQYF
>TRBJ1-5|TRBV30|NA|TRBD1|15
TGTGCCTGGAACCCGGGACAGGGGCACAATCAGCCCCAGCATTTT
CAWNPGQGHNQPQHF
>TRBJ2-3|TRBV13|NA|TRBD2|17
TGTGCCAGCAGCAAGCCCTTAGCGGGATTGGGCACAGATACGCAGTATTTT
CASSKPLAGLGTDTQYF
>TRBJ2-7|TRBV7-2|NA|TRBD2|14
TGTGCCAGCAGCCCCTCGACAGCGGGAGTCGAGCAGTACTTC
CASSPSTAGVEQYF
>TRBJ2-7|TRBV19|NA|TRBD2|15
TGTGCCAGTAGTATTGCAGCGGGGGCCACCTACGAGCAGTACTTC
CASSIAAGATYEQYF
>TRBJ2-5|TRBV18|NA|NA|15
TGTGCCAGCTCACCTTCGTTAGGGGCCCAAGAGACCCAGTACTTC
CASSPSLGAQETQYF
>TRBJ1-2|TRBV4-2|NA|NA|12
TGTGCCACCCGTGACTTTAACTATGGCTACACCTTC
CATRDFNYGYTF
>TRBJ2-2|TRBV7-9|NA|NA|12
TGTGCCAGCAGCTTCTACACCGGGGAGCTGTTTTTT
CASSFYTGELFF
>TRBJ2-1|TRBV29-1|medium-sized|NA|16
TGCAGCGTTGCCGACCGACAGTACGGTGGATACAATGAGCAGTTCTTC
CSVADRQYGGYNEQFF
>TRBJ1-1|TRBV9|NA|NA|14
TGTGCCAGCAGCGTAGACACCATGAACACTGAAGCTTTCTTT
CASSVDTMNTEAFF
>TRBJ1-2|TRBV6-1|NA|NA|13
TGTGCCAGCAGTGAATCGGGGAGGGGTGGCTACACCTTC
CASSESGRGGYTF
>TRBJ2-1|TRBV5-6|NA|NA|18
TGTGCCAGCAGCTTGTATGCGGGGGCCCTCTGGTCCTACAATGAGCAGTTCTTC
CASSLYAGALWSYNEQFF
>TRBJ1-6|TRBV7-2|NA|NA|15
TGTGCCAGCAGCTTAGCGCGGAACCAAAATTCACCCCTCCACTTT
CASSLARNQNSPLHF
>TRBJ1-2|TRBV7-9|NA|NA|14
TGTGCCAGCAGCTTAGTTAGGGGTCTCGGGGGCTACACCTTC
CASSLVRGLGGYTF
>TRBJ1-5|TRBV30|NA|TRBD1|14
TGTGCCTGGAGCCCCGGACAGGGGGGACAGCCCCAGCATTTT
CAWSPGQGGQPQHF
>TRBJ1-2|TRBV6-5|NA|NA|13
TGTGCCAGCAGTTCAATCGTCCGGGATGGCTACACCTTC
CASSSIVRDGYTF
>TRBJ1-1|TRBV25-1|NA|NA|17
TGTGCCAGCAGTGAATATTTTCCCCGGGACACGAACACTGAAGCTTTCTTT
CASSEYFPRDTNTEAFF
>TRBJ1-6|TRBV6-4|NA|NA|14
TGTGCCAGCAGTGACGAAGCATGGAATTCACCCCTCCACTTT
CASSDEAWNSPLHF
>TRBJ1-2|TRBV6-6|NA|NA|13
TGTGCCAGCAGCGTCGAACTTCGTAACGGCTACACCTTC
CASSVELRNGYTF
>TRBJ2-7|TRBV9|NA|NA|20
TGTGCCAGCAGCGTAGGACAGGGGGCCGGACTAGCGGGTGGCCGGGGCGAGCAGTACTTC
CASSVGQGAGLAGGRGEQYF
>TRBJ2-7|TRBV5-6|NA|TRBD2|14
TGTGCCAGCAGACGACTAGCGGGGGCCCCATTGCAGTACTTC
CASRRLAGAPLQYF
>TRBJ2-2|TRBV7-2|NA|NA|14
TGTGCCAGCAGCTACGACACGAACACCGGGGAGCTGTTTTTT
CASSYDTNTGELFF
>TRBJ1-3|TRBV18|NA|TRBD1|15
TGTGCCAGCTCAGGAGGACAGGGGACTGGAAACACCATATATTTT
CASSGGQGTGNTIYF
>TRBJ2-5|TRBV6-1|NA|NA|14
TGTGCCAGCAGTGGCTCGGGGAACCAAGAGACCCAGTACTTC
CASSGSGNQETQYF
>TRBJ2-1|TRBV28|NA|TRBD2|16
TGTGCCAGCAGGTTTGGTGTTCGGGGGGGCCTTAATGAGCAGTTCTTC
CASRFGVRGGLNEQFF
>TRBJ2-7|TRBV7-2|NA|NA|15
TGTGCCAGCAGCTTAGCATGGACTACAGTCTACGAGCAGTACTTC
CASSLAWTTVYEQYF
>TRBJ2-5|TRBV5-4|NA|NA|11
TGTGCCAGCAGCTCAGGGGAGACCCAGTACTTC
CASSSGETQYF
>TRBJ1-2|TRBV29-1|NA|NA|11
TGCAGCGTTGGTGGGGAGGGGGGCTACACCTTC
CSVGGEGGYTF
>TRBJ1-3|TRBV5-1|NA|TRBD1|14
TGCGCCAGCAGCCTCAGGGGGTATGGAAACACCATATATTTT
CASSLRGYGNTIYF
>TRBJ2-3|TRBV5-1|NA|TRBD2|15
TGCGCCAGCACCTTCGCAGGACTAGCCCAAGATACGCAGTATTTT
CASTFAGLAQDTQYF
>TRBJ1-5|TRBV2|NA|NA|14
TGTGCCAGCAGTGGGAGGGCCCTGAATCAGCCCCAGCATTTT
CASSGRALNQPQHF
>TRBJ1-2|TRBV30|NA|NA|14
TGTGCCTGGAGCGAGGGGACAATAGATCATGGCTACACCTTC
CAWSEGTIDHGYTF
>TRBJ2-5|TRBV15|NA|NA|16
TGTGCCACCAGCAGAGATCGGGTAGTAAGGGGAGAGACCCAGTACTTC
CATSRDRVVRGETQYF
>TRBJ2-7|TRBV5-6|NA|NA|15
TGTGCCAGCAGCTTGGCCGGGACAATCCACAACGAGCAGTACTTC
CASSLAGTIHNEQYF
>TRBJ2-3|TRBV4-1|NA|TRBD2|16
TGCGCCAGCAGCCAGCAAACTAGCGGGAACGCAGATACGCAGTATTTT
CASSQQTSGNADTQYF
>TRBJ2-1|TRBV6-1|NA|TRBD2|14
TGTGCCAGCCGTGCTAGCGGGAGTTTCAATGAGCAGTTCTTC
CASRASGSFNEQFF
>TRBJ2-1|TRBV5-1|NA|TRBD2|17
TGCGCCAGCAGCTTTGGGCCCGGACTAGCGGGCTACAATGAGCAGTTCTTC
CASSFGPGLAGYNEQFF
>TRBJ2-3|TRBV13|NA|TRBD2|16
TGTGCCAGCAGCCTAAGACTAGCGGAAGGGGTAGATACGCAGTATTTT
CASSLRLAEGVDTQYF
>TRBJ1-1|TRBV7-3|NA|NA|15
TGTGCCAGCAGCTTAGCGGGGGGCGCCGGCACTGAAGCTTTCTTT
CASSLAGGAGTEAFF
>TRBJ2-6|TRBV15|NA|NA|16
TGTGCCACCAGCAGAGGGGCCAGCTCTGGGGCCAACGTCCTGACTTTC
CATSRGASSGANVLTF
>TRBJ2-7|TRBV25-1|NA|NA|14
TGTGCCAGCAGTCCCATTGGACTACCGCCTGAGCAGTACTTC
CASSPIGLPPEQYF
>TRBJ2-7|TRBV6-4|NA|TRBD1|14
TGTGCCAGCAGTCCCGTACAGGGGGCTGGGGAGCAGTACTTC
CASSPVQGAGEQYF
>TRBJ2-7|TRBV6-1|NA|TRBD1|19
TGTGCCAGCAGTGAAGCGCTTCAGGGACAGATCGCATTATCCTACGAGCAGTACTTC
CASSEALQGQIALSYEQYF
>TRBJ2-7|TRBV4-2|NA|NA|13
TGTGCCAGCAGCCAAGTCAGACAAGGCGAGCAGTACTTC
CASSQVRQGEQYF
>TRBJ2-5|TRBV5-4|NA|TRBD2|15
TGTGCCAGCAGCTTGGAGTTAGCGGGGGCGGGGACCCAGTACTTC
CASSLELAGAGTQYF